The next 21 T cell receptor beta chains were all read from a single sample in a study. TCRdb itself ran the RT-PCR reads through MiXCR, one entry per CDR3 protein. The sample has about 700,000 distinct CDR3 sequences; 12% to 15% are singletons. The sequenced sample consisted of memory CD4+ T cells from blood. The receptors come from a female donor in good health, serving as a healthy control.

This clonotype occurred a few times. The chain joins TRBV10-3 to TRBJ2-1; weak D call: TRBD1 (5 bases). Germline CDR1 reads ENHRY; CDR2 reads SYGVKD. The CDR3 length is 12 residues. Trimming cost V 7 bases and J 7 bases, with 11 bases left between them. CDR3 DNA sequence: TGTGCCATCAAAGGGGCAGTAAATGAGCAGTTCTTC. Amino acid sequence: CAIKGAVNEQFF.

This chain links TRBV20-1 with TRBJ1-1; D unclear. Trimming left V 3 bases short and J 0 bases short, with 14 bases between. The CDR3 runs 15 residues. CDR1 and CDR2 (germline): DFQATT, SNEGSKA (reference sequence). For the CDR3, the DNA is TGCAGTGCTAGTGGATTTGAGGGAATGAACACTGAAGCTTTCTTT. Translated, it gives CSASGFEGMNTEAFF.

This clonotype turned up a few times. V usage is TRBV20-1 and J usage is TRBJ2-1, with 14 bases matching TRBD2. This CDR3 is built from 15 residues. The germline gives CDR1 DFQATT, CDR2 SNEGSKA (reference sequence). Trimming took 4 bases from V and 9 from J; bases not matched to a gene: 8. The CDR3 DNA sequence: TGCAGTGCTAAAGGGACTAGCGGGAGTTCCCGTGAGCAGTTCTTC. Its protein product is CSAKGTSGSSREQFF.

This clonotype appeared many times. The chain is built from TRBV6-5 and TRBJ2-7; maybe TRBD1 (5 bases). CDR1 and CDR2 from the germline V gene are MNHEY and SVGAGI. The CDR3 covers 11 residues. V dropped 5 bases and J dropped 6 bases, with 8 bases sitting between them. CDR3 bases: TGTGCCAGCAGTCGACAGTTCGAGCAGTACTTC. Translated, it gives CASSRQFEQYF.

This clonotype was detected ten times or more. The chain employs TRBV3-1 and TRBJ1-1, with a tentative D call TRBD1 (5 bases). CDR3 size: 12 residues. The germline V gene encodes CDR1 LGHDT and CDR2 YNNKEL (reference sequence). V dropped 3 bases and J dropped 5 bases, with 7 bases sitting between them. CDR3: CASSHWGTEAFF. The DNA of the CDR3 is TGTGCCAGCAGCCACTGGGGGACTGAAGCTTTCTTT.

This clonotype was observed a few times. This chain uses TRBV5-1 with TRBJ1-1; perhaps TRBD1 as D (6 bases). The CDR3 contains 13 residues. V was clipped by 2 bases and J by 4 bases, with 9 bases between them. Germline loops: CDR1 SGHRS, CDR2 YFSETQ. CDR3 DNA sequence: TGCGCCAGCAGCTTTTCACAGGGCACTGAAGCTTTCTTT. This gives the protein CASSFSQGTEAFF.

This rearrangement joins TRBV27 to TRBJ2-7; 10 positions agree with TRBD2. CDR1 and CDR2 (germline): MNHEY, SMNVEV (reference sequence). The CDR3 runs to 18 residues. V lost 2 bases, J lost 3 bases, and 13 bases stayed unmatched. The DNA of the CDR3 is TGTGCCAGCAGTTTACAGGGGGTGGGGACTAGCGTATACTACGAGCAGTACTTC. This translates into CASSLQGVGTSVYYEQYF.

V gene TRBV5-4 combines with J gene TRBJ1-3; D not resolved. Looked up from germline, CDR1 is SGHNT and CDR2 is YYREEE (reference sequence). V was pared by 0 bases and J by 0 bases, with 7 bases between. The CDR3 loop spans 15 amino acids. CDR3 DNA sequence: TGTGCCAGCAGCTTGGGTAGTGGCTCTGGAAACACCATATATTTT. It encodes CASSLGSGSGNTIYF.

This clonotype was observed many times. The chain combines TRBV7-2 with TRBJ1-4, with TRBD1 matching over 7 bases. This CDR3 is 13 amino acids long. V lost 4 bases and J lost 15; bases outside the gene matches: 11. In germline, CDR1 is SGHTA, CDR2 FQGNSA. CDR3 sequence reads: CASSSWTGGNVFF. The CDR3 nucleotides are TGTGCCAGCAGCTCCTGGACAGGAGGAAATGTGTTTTTT.

The CDR3 sequence is CATDKSGSVTGELFF. CDR3 coding DNA: TGTGCCACCGACAAAAGCGGGAGCGTTACCGGGGAGCTGTTTTTT. The rearrangement uses TRBV24-1 and TRBJ2-2; 8 bases fit TRBD2. This CDR3 has 15 residues. Unmatched junction bases numbered 10, after V lost 9 bases and J lost 5 bases. Germline CDR1 is KGHDR and CDR2 is SFDVKD.

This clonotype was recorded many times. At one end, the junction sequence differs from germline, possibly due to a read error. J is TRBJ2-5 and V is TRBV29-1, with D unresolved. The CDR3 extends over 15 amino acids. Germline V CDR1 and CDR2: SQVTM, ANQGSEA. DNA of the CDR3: TGCAGCGTTGAAGAGGGTGTCAGGAGACAAGGGACCCAGTACTTC. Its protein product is CSVEEGVRRQGTQYF.

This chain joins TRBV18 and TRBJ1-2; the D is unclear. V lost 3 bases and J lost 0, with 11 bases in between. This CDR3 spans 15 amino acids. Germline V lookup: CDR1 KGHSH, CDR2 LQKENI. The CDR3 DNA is TGTGCCAGCTCACCTATGGACGAAGCTAACTATGGCTACACCTTC. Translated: CASSPMDEANYGYTF.

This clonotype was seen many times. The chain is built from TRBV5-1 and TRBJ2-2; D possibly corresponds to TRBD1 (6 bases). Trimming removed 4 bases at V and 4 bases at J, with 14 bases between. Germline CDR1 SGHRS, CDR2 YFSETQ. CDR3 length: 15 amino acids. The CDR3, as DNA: TGCGCCAGCAGCCCACAGGGACGCGGCACCGGGGAGCTGTTTTTT. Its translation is CASSPQGRGTGELFF.

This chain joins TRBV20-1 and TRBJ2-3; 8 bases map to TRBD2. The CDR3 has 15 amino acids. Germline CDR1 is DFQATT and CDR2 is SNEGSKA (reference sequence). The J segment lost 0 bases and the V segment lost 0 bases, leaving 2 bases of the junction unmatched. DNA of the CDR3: TGCAGTGCTAGAGATCCTAGCGGGAGCACAGATACGCAGTATTTT. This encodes CSARDPSGSTDTQYF.

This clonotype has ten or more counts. The CDR3, as DNA: TGCAGTGCTAGAGATCCGGGAGGGAAGTCGCAAGAGACCCAGTACTTC. Amino acids: CSARDPGGKSQETQYF. J is TRBJ2-5 and V is TRBV20-1, with 8 positions matching TRBD2. The CDR3 is 16 residues long. The germline V gene encodes CDR1 DFQATT and CDR2 SNEGSKA (reference sequence). With V trimmed by 0 bases and J by 2 bases, 8 bases remained unmatched.

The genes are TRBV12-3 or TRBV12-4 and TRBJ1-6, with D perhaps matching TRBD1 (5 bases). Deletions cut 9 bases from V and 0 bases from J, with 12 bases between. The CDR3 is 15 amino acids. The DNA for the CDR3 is TGTGCCAGTACGAGGCAGGGCTCCTATAATTCACCCCTCCACTTT. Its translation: CASTRQGSYNSPLHF.

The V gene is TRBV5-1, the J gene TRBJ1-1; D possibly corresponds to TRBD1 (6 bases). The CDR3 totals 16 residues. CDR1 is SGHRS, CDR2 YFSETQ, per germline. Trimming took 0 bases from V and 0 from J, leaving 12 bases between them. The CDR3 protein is CASSLGTGNMNTEAFF. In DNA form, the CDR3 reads TGCGCCAGCAGCTTGGGTACAGGGAATATGAACACTGAAGCTTTCTTT.

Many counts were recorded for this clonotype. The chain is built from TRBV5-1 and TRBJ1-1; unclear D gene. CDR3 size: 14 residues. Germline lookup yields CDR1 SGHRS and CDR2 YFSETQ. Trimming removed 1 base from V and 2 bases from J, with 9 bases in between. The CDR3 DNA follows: TGCGCCAGCAGCTTGATCTTATCCAACACTGAAGCTTTCTTT. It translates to CASSLILSNTEAFF.

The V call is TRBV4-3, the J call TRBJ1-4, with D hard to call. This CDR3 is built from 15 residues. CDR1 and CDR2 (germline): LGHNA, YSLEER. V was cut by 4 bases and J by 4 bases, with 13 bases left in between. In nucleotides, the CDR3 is TGCGCCAGCAGCCCCCGAGGCGGAGTTAATGAAAAACTGTTTTTT. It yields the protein CASSPRGGVNEKLFF.

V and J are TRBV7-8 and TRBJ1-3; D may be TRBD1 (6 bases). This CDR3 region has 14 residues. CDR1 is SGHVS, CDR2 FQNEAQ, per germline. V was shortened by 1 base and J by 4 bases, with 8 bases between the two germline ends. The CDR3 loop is CASSLGTEGNTIYF. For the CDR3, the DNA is TGTGCCAGCAGCTTAGGGACAGAAGGAAACACCATATATTTT.

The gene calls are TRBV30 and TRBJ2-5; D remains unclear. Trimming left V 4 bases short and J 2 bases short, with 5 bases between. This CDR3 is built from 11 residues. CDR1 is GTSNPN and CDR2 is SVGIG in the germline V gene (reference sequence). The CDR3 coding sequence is TGTGCCTGGACCAGACAAGAGACCCAGTACTTC. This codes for CAWTRQETQYF.